The entry below describes one T cell receptor (beta chain). Assay used: immunoSEQ multiplex PCR; TCRdb lists only in-frame clones, some missing. The repertoire holds about 250,000 clones, with around 88% as singletons. The data belong to a study of blood T cell repertoires in COVID-19. As for the study in general: Sources were T cells, B-cell-depleted T cells, or PBMCs; the material itself was cDNA or gDNA.

The CDR3 spans 18 residues. Germline CDR1 is SGHRS and CDR2 is YFSETQ. The V segment lost 0 bases and the J segment 0 bases; nucleotides outside the gene matches: 6. This TCR came from a man older than 75 with acute or convalescent COVID-19. This chain connects TRBV5-1 to TRBJ2-6; 7 bases map to TRBD1. The sample consisted of peripheral blood. For the CDR3, the DNA is TGCGCCAGCAGCTTGGCTGGGACAGCCCTCTCTGGGGCCAACGTCCTGACTTTC. Protein product: CASSLAGTALSGANVLTF.